These 15 T cell receptor beta chains were sequenced from one sample in a study of brain T cells in children with intractable seizures. Profiled with immunoSEQ multiplex PCR; TCRdb holds only in-frame clones, not every one. The table lists around 41,000 clones, roughly 90% of them singletons. The sequences come from peripheral blood, collected at surgery. The receptors originated from a girl aged 2-9 years with tuberous sclerosis and intractable seizures.

This clone showed up just once. The chain uses TRBV18 and TRBJ1-2; 9 bases match TRBD1. This CDR3 is built from 16 residues. J was trimmed by 3 bases and V by 4 bases; bases with no gene match: 9. Per the germline V gene, CDR1 is KGHSH and CDR2 is LQKENI. CDR3 loop: CASSQRNRGLDYGYTF. The CDR3 DNA sequence: TGTGCCAGCTCACAACGCAACAGGGGGCTAGACTATGGCTACACCTTC.

This chain joins TRBV10-2 and TRBJ1-2; the D is unclear. Germline-derived CDR1 and CDR2 are WSHSY and SAAADI. There are 15 residues in the CDR3. The V gene lost 2 bases and the J gene lost 0 bases, with 10 bases spanning the gap. Here the CDR3 DNA reads TGCGCCAGCAGTGAGAATTTCGGGGCTAACTATGGCTACACCTTC. Protein product: CASSENFGANYGYTF.

The chain recombines TRBV19 with TRBJ1-6; D remains unclear. The CDR3 sequence is 14 residues long. Trimming left V 6 bases short and J 2 bases short, with 8 bases between. Germline CDR1 LNHDA, CDR2 SQIVND (reference sequence). CDR3 in DNA: TGTGCCAGTAGGGGCTGGGCCTATAATTCACCCCTCCACTTT. Translating it yields CASRGWAYNSPLHF.

The rearrangement joins TRBV7-2 to TRBJ2-4; D gene uncertain. V lost 4 bases, J lost 9 bases, and 7 bases lay in between. The CDR3 spans 11 residues. Germline V CDR1 and CDR2: SGHTA, FQGNSA. CDR3 protein: CASSSPGIQYF. CDR3 nucleotides: TGTGCCAGCAGCTCGCCGGGCATTCAGTACTTC.

This rearrangement joins TRBV27 to TRBJ2-3, with unresolved D. The CDR3 is made up of 11 amino acids. V lost 3 bases and J lost 5, with 3 bases in between. The V gene's germline CDR1 is MNHEY and CDR2 SMNVEV (reference sequence). Written as DNA, the CDR3 is TGTGCCAGCAGTTTTGTAGATACGCAGTATTTT. Residues: CASSFVDTQYF.

The rearrangement links TRBV4-1 to TRBJ1-2; D might be TRBD1 (5 bases). CDR3 length equals 15 residues. The germline V gene encodes CDR1 MGHRA and CDR2 YSYEKL. The V and J ends lost 0 bases and 7 bases respectively, with 15 bases between them. The CDR3 loop is CASSQEMAGRGGYTF. DNA of the CDR3: TGCGCCAGCAGCCAAGAAATGGCAGGGCGGGGTGGCTACACCTTC.

The gene calls are TRBV27 and TRBJ2-1, with 9 nucleotides matching TRBD2. Germline-derived CDR1 and CDR2 are MNHEY and SMNVEV (reference sequence). V gave up 3 bases and J gave up 9 bases; unmatched junction bases: 9. The CDR3 is 15 residues long. In DNA, the CDR3 is TGTGCCAGCAGTTTTGGGTTAGCGGGGGTGTGTGAGCAGTTCTTC. Encoded protein: CASSFGLAGVCEQFF.

The chain employs TRBV2 and TRBJ2-1; 12 bases agree with TRBD1. The CDR3 covers 15 residues. Per germline, CDR1 SNHLY and CDR2 FYNNEI. V gave up 6 bases and J gave up 9 bases; unmatched junction bases: 9. The CDR3 DNA is TGTGCCAGCAGCCGGGGGGACAGGGGGCTGAGTGAGCAGTTCTTC. Translating gives CASSRGDRGLSEQFF.

V and J are TRBV6-1 and TRBJ2-1; maybe TRBD1 (6 bases). The germline V gene has CDR1 MNHNS and CDR2 SASEGT. CDR3 length: 19 amino acids. The V gene lost 2 bases and the J gene lost 0 bases, with 20 bases spanning the gap. This CDR3 reads CASSELGYRELSSYNEQFF. The CDR3 nucleotides are TGTGCCAGCAGTGAACTGGGATACAGGGAACTGAGCTCCTACAATGAGCAGTTCTTC.

The chain uses TRBV7-2 and TRBJ2-3; 9 nucleotides match TRBD2. Germline assignment: CDR1 SGHTA and CDR2 FQGNSA. Trimming cost V 2 bases and J 5 bases; bases outside gene matches: 5. The CDR3 sequence is 15 residues long. CDR3 DNA sequence: TGTGCCAGCAGCTTATCAAATAGCGGGGGAGATACGCAGTATTTT. It codes for CASSLSNSGGDTQYF.

CDR3 nucleotides: TGCAGCGTTGTGAAATTAGCGACATACAATGAGCAGTTCTTC. Amino acid sequence: CSVVKLATYNEQFF. The chain is built from TRBV29-1 and TRBJ2-1, with D perhaps TRBD2 (5 bases). Germline V gives CDR1 SQVTM, CDR2 ANQGSEA. Trimming cost V 4 bases and J 4 bases, with 14 bases left between them. The CDR3 loop spans 14 amino acids.

The rearrangement links TRBV6-5 to TRBJ1-1, with D possibly matching TRBD1 (6 bases). The CDR3 has 13 amino acids. Germline CDR1 MNHEY, CDR2 SVGAGI. The germline V and J ends were trimmed by 7 bases and 2 bases, with 11 bases remaining between them. The CDR3 is CASTLGGNTEAFF. The CDR3 DNA reads as TGTGCCAGCACTCTAGGGGGTAACACTGAAGCTTTCTTT.

The J gene is TRBJ1-1, the V gene TRBV4-1; weak D call: TRBD1 (5 bases). The germline gives CDR1 MGHRA, CDR2 YSYEKL. The CDR3 extends over 14 amino acids. With 5 bases removed from V and 4 bases from J, the gap between germline ends came to 14 bases. CDR3 coding DNA: TGCGCCAGCAGCTTTAGCCGGGACTTCACTGAAGCTTTCTTT. Protein: CASSFSRDFTEAFF.

The chain is built from TRBV5-1 and TRBJ2-3, with D possibly being TRBD1 (5 bases). The CDR3 is made up of 15 amino acids. Germline CDR1 SGHRS, CDR2 YFSETQ. Trimming removed 1 base from V and 2 bases from J, with 11 bases in between. The CDR3 protein is CASSLSGNPTDTQYF. DNA of the CDR3: TGCGCCAGCAGCTTGTCAGGGAACCCCACAGATACGCAGTATTTT.

The CDR3 loop reads CASTGELGYTF. The CDR3 coding sequence is TGTGCCAGCACCGGGGAGCTCGGCTACACCTTC. This chain uses TRBV2 with TRBJ1-2; D call uncertain. V lost 7 bases and J 8 bases, leaving 11 bases between the germline ends. This CDR3 spans 11 amino acids. Germline CDR1 and CDR2: SNHLY and FYNNEI.